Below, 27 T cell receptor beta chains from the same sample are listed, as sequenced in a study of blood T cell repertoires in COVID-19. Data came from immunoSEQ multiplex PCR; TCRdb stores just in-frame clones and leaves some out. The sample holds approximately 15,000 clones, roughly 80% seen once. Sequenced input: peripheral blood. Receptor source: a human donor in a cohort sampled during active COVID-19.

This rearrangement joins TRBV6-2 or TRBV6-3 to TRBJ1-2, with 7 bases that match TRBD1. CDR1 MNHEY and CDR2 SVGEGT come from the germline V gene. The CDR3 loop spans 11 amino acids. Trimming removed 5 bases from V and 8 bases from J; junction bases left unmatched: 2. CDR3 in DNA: TGTGCCAGCAGTAACAGGGGCGGCTACACCTTC. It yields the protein CASSNRGGYTF.

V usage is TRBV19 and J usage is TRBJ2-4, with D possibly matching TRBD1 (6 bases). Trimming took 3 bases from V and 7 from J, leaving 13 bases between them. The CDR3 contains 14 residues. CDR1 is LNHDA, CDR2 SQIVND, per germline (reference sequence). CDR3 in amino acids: CASSMGQGFNIQYF. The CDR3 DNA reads TGTGCCAGTAGTATGGGTCAGGGGTTCAACATTCAGTACTTC.

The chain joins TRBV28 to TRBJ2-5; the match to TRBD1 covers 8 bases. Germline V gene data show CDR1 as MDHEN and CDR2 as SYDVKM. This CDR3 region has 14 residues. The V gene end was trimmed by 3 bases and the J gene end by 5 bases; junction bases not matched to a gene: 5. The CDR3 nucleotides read TGTGCCAGCAGTTTTGCAGGGGGCGGTGAGACCCAGTACTTC. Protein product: CASSFAGGGETQYF.

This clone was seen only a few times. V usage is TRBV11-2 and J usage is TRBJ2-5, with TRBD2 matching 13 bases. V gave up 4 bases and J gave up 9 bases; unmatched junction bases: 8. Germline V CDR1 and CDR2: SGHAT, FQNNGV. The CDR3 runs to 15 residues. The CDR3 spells CASSSGTSGVGSQYF. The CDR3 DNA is TGTGCCAGCAGCTCAGGGACTAGCGGGGTTGGGTCCCAGTACTTC.

CDR3 sequence reads: CASSEVPGGFGEQYF. DNA of the CDR3: TGTGCCAGCAGTGAAGTGCCGGGAGGGTTCGGGGAGCAGTACTTC. The J gene is TRBJ2-7, the V gene TRBV6-1; TRBD2 matches 8 bases. Germline V lookup: CDR1 MNHNS, CDR2 SASEGT. The CDR3 sequence is 15 residues long. After removal of 1 base from V and 7 bases from J, the junction contained 9 bases not matched to a gene.

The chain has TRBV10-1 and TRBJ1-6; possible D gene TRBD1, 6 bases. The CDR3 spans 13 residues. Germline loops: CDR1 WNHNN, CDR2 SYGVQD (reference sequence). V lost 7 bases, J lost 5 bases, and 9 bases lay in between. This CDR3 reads CASNRDNNSPLHF. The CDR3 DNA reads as TGCGCCAGCAACCGGGACAATAATTCACCCCTCCACTTT.

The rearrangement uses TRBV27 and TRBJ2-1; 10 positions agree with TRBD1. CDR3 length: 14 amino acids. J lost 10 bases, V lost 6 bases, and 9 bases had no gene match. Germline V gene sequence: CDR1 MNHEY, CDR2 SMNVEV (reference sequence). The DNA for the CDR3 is TGTGCCAGCAGCTCGGGACAGGGGCTAAGGGAGCAGTTCTTC. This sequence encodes CASSSGQGLREQFF.

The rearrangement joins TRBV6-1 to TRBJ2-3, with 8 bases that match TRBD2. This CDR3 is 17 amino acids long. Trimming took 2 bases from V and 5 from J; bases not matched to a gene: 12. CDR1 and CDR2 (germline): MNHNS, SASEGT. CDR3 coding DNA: TGTGCCAGCAGTGAATCCTTTAGCGGGACCGCGTTAGATACGCAGTATTTT. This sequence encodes CASSESFSGTALDTQYF.

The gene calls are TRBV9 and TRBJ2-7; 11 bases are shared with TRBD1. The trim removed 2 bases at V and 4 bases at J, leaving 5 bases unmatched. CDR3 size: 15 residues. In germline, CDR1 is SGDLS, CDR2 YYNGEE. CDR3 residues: CASSVGTGGAYEQYF. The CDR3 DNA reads TGTGCCAGCAGCGTGGGGACAGGGGGGGCTTACGAGCAGTACTTC.

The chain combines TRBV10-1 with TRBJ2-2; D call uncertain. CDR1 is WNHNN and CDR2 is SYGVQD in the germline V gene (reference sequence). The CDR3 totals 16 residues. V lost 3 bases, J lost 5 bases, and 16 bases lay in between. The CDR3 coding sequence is TGCGCCAGCAGTGACGCCCAAAGAACAGAAACCGGGGAGCTGTTTTTT. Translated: CASSDAQRTETGELFF.

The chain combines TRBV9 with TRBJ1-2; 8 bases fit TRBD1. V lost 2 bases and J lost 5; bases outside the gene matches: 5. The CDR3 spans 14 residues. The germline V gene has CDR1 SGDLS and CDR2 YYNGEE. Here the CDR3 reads CASSVAGGRYGYTF. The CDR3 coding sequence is TGTGCCAGCAGCGTTGCAGGGGGCCGGTATGGCTACACCTTC.

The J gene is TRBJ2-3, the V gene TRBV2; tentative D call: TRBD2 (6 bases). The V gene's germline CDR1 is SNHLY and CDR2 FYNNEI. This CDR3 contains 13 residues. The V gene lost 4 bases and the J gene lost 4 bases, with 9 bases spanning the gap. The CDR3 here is CASSVSSADTQYF. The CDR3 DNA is TGTGCCAGCAGTGTGTCTAGCGCAGATACGCAGTATTTT.

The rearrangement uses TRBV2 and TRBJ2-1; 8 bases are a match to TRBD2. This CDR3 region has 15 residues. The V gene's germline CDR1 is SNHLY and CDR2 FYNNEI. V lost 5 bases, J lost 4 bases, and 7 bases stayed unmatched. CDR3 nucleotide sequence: TGTGCCAGCAGTTCCGGGACTAGTACGTACAATGAGCAGTTCTTC. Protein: CASSSGTSTYNEQFF. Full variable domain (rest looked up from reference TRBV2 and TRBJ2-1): EPEVTQTPSHQVTQMGQEVILRCVPISNHLYFYWYRQILGQKVEFLVSFYNNEISEKSEIFDDQFSVERPDGSNFTLKIRSTKLEDSAMYFCASSSGTSTYNEQFFGPGTRLTVL.

The CDR3 here is CASTQTDRAGYTF. The DNA of the CDR3 is TGTGCCAGCACCCAAACAGACAGGGCTGGCTACACCTTC. This chain links TRBV28 with TRBJ1-2; 7 bases align to TRBD1. Germline V gene data show CDR1 as MDHEN and CDR2 as SYDVKM. This CDR3 spans 13 amino acids. With V trimmed by 7 bases and J by 7 bases, 9 bases remained unmatched.

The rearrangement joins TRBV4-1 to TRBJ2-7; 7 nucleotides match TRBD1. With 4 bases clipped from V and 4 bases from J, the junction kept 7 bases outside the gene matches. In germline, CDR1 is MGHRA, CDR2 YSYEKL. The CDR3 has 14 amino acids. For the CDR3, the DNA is TGCGCCAGCAGCCGCCTCGGGACAGATTACGAGCAGTACTTC. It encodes CASSRLGTDYEQYF.

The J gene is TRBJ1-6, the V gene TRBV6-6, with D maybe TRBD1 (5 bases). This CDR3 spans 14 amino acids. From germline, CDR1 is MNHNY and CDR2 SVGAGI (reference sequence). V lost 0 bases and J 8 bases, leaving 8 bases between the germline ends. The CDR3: CASSYSKGDSPLHF. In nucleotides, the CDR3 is TGTGCCAGCAGTTACTCGAAAGGGGATTCACCCCTCCACTTT.

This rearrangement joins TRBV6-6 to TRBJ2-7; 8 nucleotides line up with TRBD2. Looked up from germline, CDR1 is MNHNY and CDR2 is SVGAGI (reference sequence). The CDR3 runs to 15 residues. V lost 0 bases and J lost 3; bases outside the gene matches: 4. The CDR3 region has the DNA TGTGCCAGCAGTTACTCGCCAAGCGGGGGCTACGAGCAGTACTTC. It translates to CASSYSPSGGYEQYF.

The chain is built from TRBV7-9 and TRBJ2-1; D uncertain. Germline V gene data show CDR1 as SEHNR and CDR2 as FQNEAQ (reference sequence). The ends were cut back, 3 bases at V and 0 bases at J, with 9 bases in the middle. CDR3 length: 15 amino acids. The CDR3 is CASSFPYSSYNEQFF. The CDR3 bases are TGTGCCAGCAGCTTCCCGTATAGCTCCTACAATGAGCAGTTCTTC.

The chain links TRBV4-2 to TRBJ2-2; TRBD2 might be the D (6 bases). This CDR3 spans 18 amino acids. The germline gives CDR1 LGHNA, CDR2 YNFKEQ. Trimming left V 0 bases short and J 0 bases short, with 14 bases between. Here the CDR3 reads CASSQDFGGFTNTGELFF. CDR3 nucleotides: TGTGCCAGCAGCCAAGATTTTGGGGGGTTTACGAACACCGGGGAGCTGTTTTTT.

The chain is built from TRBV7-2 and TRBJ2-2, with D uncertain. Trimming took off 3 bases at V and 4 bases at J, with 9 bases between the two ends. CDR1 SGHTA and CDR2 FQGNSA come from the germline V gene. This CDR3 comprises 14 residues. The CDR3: CASSLGKPTGELFF. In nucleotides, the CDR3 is TGTGCCAGCAGCTTGGGCAAGCCCACCGGGGAGCTGTTTTTT. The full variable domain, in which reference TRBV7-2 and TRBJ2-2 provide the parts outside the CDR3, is GAGVSQSPSNKVTEKGKDVELRCDPISGHTALYWYRQSLGQGLEFLIYFQGNSAPDKSGLPSDRFSAERTGGSVSTLTIQRTQQEDSAVYLCASSLGKPTGELFFGEGSRLTVL.

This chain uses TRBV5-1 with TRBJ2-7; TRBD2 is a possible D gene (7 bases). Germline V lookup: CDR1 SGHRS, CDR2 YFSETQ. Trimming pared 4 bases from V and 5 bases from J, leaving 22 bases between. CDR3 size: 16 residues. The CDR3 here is CASSRGFRDTSDEQYF. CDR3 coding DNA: TGCGCCAGCAGCAGGGGCTTCCGGGACACTAGCGACGAGCAGTACTTC.

The CDR3 reads CAIIGLAGLLTDTQYF. The CDR3 DNA reads TGTGCCATCATAGGGCTAGCGGGGCTTCTAACAGATACGCAGTATTTT. The chain uses TRBV19 and TRBJ2-3; 9 nucleotides line up with TRBD2. Trimming took 10 bases from V and 3 from J; bases not matched to a gene: 14. This CDR3 spans 16 amino acids. Germline V lookup: CDR1 LNHDA, CDR2 SQIVND (reference sequence).

The CDR3 loop reads CASSQDTGSPYEQYF. The CDR3 DNA reads as TGTGCCAGCAGCCAAGACACCGGGTCACCCTACGAGCAGTACTTC. The genes are TRBV4-2 and TRBJ2-7; D uncertain. This CDR3 region has 15 residues. V shed 0 bases and J shed 2 bases, with 11 bases lying between them. The germline V gene has CDR1 LGHNA and CDR2 YNFKEQ.

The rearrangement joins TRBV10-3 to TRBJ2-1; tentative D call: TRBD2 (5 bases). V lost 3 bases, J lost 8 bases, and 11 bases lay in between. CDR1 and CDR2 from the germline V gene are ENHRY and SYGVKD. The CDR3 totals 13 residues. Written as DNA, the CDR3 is TGTGCCATCAGTGAAAGGCCCGGGGATGAGCAGTTCTTC. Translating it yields CAISERPGDEQFF.

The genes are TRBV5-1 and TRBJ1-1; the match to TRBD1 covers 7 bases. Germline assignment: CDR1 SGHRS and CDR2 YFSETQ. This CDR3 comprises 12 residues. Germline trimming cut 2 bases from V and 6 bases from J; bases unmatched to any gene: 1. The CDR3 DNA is TGCGCCAGCAGCTTTCAGGGGGCTGAAGCTTTCTTT. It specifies CASSFQGAEAFF. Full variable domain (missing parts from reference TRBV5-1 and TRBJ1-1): KAGVTQTPRYLIKTRGQQVTLSCSPISGHRSVSWYQQTPGQGLQFLFEYFSETQRNKGNFPGRFSGRQFSNSRSEMNVSTLELGDSALYLCASSFQGAEAFFGQGTRLTVV.

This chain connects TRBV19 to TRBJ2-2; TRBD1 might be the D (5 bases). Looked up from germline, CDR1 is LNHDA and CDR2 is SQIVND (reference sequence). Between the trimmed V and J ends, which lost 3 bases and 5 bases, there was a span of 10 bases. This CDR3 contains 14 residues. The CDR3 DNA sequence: TGTGCCAGTAGTATCCCAGGGTTTACCGGGGAGCTGTTTTTT. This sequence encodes CASSIPGFTGELFF.

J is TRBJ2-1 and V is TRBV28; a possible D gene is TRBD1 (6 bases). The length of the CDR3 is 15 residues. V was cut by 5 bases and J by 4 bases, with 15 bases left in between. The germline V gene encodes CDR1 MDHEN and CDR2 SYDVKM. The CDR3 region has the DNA TGTGCCAGCAGTCCACCCGCGACAGGTTACAATGAGCAGTTCTTC. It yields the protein CASSPPATGYNEQFF.